This entry lists 22 T cell receptor beta chains sequenced from one sample in a study of blood T cell repertoires in COVID-19. Profiled with immunoSEQ multiplex PCR; TCRdb holds only in-frame clones, not every one. The repertoire has roughly 53,000 clones, roughly 90% of them found once; the top ten carry approximately 2.8%. Input material: peripheral blood. The receptors were gathered from a human donor in a cohort sampled during active COVID-19.

The chain recombines TRBV21-1 with TRBJ1-2. TRBV21-1 is assigned pseudogene status. This CDR3 contains 14 residues. As DNA, the CDR3 is TGTGCCAGCAGCTCCACTAGGGGGGAGGGCGGCTACACCTTC. Encoded protein: CASSSTRGEGGYTF.

V and J are TRBV13 and TRBJ2-7; TRBD1 matches at 7 bases. Looked up from germline, CDR1 is PRHDT and CDR2 is FYEKMQ (reference sequence). The CDR3 is made up of 16 amino acids. J was trimmed by 0 bases and V by 3 bases; bases with no gene match: 8. The CDR3 DNA is TGTGCCAGCAGCTTGGGCCCGACAGGGAGCTCCTACGAGCAGTACTTC. This translates into CASSLGPTGSSYEQYF.

The chain has TRBV4-1 and TRBJ2-1; 7 positions agree with TRBD2. With 1 base clipped from V and 4 bases from J, the junction kept 10 bases outside the gene matches. Germline V gene lookup returns CDR1 MGHRA and CDR2 YSYEKL. The CDR3 has 17 residues. The CDR3 spells CASSQALAGDPYNEQFF. The DNA of the CDR3 is TGCGCCAGCAGCCAAGCGCTTGCGGGAGACCCGTACAATGAGCAGTTCTTC.

This clone was observed once. This chain connects TRBV24-1 to TRBJ2-3; D is perhaps TRBD1 (5 bases). The CDR3 runs 17 residues. Deletions cut 4 bases from V and 6 bases from J, with 22 bases between. Germline assignment: CDR1 KGHDR and CDR2 SFDVKD. CDR3 loop: CATSDHTPTEVGDTQYF. The CDR3 nucleotides are TGTGCCACCAGTGACCACACCCCGACAGAAGTTGGTGATACGCAGTATTTT.

This chain uses TRBV5-4 with TRBJ2-5, with a possible D match to TRBD1 (6 bases). The CDR3 has 15 amino acids. The germline CDR1 and CDR2 sequences are SGHNT and YYREEE (reference sequence). With 2 bases removed from V and 3 bases from J, the gap between germline ends came to 14 bases. CDR3 in DNA: TGTGCCAGCAGCTTCCAGACAGGAAGGGAAGAGACCCAGTACTTC. Its translation: CASSFQTGREETQYF.

The V gene is TRBV2, the J gene TRBJ2-7; 8 bases fit TRBD1. The J segment lost 0 bases and the V segment lost 11 bases, leaving 6 bases of the junction unmatched. The CDR3 totals 13 residues. Germline assignment: CDR1 SNHLY and CDR2 FYNNEI. The CDR3 sequence: CACGQGTSYEQYF. The CDR3 coding sequence is TGTGCCTGCGGACAGGGAACCTCCTACGAGCAGTACTTC.

The chain uses TRBV19 and TRBJ2-1; TRBD2 aligns across 14 bases. The ends lost 3 bases at V and 5 bases at J; junction bases unmatched: 6. Germline values: CDR1 LNHDA, CDR2 SQIVND (reference sequence). The CDR3 is made up of 17 amino acids. CDR3 in amino acids: CASSMGLAGVRDNEQFF. CDR3 bases: TGTGCCAGTAGTATGGGACTAGCGGGAGTGAGAGACAATGAGCAGTTCTTC.

This clone was detected only once. V and J are TRBV28 and TRBJ1-5, with D unclear. CDR3 length: 14 residues. Germline CDR1 reads MDHEN; CDR2 reads SYDVKM. Trimming cost V 6 bases and J 2 bases, with 11 bases left between them. CDR3 nucleotide sequence: TGTGCCAGCAGAATAACGGGTGGCAATCAGCCCCAGCATTTT. Amino acids: CASRITGGNQPQHF. The whole variable domain, remainder taken from reference TRBV28 and TRBJ1-5, is DVKVTQSSRYLVKRTGEKVFLECVQDMDHENMFWYRQDPGLGLRLIYFSYDVKMKEKGDIPEGYSVSREKKERFSLILESASTNQTSMYLCASRITGGNQPQHFGDGTRLSIL.

V and J are TRBV7-2 and TRBJ2-1, with TRBD1 matching over 7 bases. V gave up 5 bases and J gave up 1 base; unmatched junction bases: 2. The germline V gene encodes CDR1 SGHTA and CDR2 FQGNSA. The CDR3 is 14 amino acids. The CDR3 bases are TGTGCCAGCAGCCCAGGGGGTTCCTACAATGAGCAGTTCTTC. Its translation is CASSPGGSYNEQFF.

The V gene is TRBV7-2, the J gene TRBJ1-4; possible D gene TRBD1, 5 bases. CDR3 length: 14 residues. Germline V gene sequence: CDR1 SGHTA, CDR2 FQGNSA. V was trimmed by 1 base and J by 12 bases, leaving 15 bases between them. The CDR3 DNA reads as TGTGCCAGCAGCTTAGATTTACAGGCTAGTGAACTGTTTTTT. Protein product: CASSLDLQASELFF.

The DNA for the CDR3 is TGTGCCAGTAGTATTGGCCTAGCGGCGACCGAGCAGTACTTC. Protein sequence: CASSIGLAATEQYF. The chain recombines TRBV19 with TRBJ2-7, with 7 bases that match TRBD2. This CDR3 region has 14 residues. J was trimmed by 6 bases and V by 3 bases; bases with no gene match: 8. Germline values: CDR1 LNHDA, CDR2 SQIVND (reference sequence).

The rearrangement joins TRBV12-3 or TRBV12-4 to TRBJ1-3; possibly TRBD1 for D (5 bases). V lost 11 bases, J lost 4 bases, and 15 bases lay in between. The CDR3 sequence is 13 residues long. The CDR3, as DNA: TGTGCCTTTATCCGGGGGTCGGGAAACACCATATATTTT. Translated: CAFIRGSGNTIYF.

The chain joins TRBV19 to TRBJ2-3, with 7 nucleotides matching TRBD2. This CDR3 is 14 amino acids long. Germline V gene data show CDR1 as LNHDA and CDR2 as SQIVND (reference sequence). Trimming at V came to 8 bases and at J to 0 bases, leaving 5 bases not matched to a gene. The CDR3 DNA reads TGTGCCAGTCGGACTAGTTTAAGCACAGATACGCAGTATTTT. It translates to CASRTSLSTDTQYF.

V is TRBV29-1 and J is TRBJ1-5, with a weak D call TRBD1 (6 bases). Looked up from germline, CDR1 is SQVTM and CDR2 is ANQGSEA. This CDR3 comprises 15 residues. The V gene lost 5 bases and the J gene lost 0 bases, with 14 bases spanning the gap. CDR3 DNA sequence: TGCAGCGTTACGGACAGCCCGGATAGCAATCAGCCCCAGCATTTT. Amino acids: CSVTDSPDSNQPQHF.

The chain uses TRBV5-4 and TRBJ2-7, with 9 bases that match TRBD1. Looked up from germline, CDR1 is SGHNT and CDR2 is YYREEE (reference sequence). This CDR3 comprises 15 residues. The trim removed 0 bases at V and 6 bases at J, leaving 7 bases unmatched. This CDR3 is CASSLGGTGPVEQYV. In DNA, the CDR3 is TGTGCCAGCAGCTTGGGGGGGACAGGGCCGGTCGAGCAGTACGTC.

The chain joins TRBV27 to TRBJ2-3, with 7 bases lining up with TRBD2. V shed 4 bases and J 6 bases; nucleotides not matched to a gene: 13. The CDR3 runs to 16 residues. Germline values: CDR1 MNHEY, CDR2 SMNVEV (reference sequence). In DNA, the CDR3 is TGTGCCAGCAGTTCTCCGCTGGGGGGGAAGTTGGATACGCAGTATTTT. Protein product: CASSSPLGGKLDTQYF.

The chain couples TRBV2 to TRBJ2-3, with D perhaps TRBD1 (5 bases). The V end was cut by 4 bases, the J end by 10 bases, with 9 bases between. The CDR3 is made up of 11 amino acids. Germline assignment: CDR1 SNHLY and CDR2 FYNNEI. The CDR3 protein is CASSARVAQYF. As DNA, the CDR3 is TGTGCCAGCAGTGCCAGGGTCGCGCAGTATTTT.

The rearrangement joins TRBV6-5 to TRBJ2-2; TRBD1 might be the D (6 bases). V was trimmed by 9 bases and J by 1 base, leaving 9 bases between them. Germline CDR1 reads MNHEY; CDR2 reads SVGAGI. This CDR3 is 13 amino acids long. The chain's CDR3 is CASTGQNTGELFF. CDR3 bases: TGTGCCAGTACAGGGCAGAACACCGGGGAGCTGTTTTTT.

The rearrangement uses TRBV7-2 and TRBJ2-5; the D is unclear. Germline-derived CDR1 and CDR2 are SGHTA and FQGNSA. The ends were cut back, 1 base at V and 5 bases at J, with 5 bases in the middle. The CDR3 consists of 12 residues. As DNA, the CDR3 is TGTGCCAGCAGCTTAGACTTGGAGACCCAGTACTTC. As protein: CASSLDLETQYF. The variable domain in full, with the rest retrieved from reference TRBV7-2 and TRBJ2-5, is GAGVSQSPSNKVTEKGKDVELRCDPISGHTALYWYRQSLGQGLEFLIYFQGNSAPDKSGLPSDRFSAERTGGSVSTLTIQRTQQEDSAVYLCASSLDLETQYFGPGTRLLVL.

This chain connects TRBV19 to TRBJ1-5; TRBD1 agrees at 9 bases. This CDR3 region has 15 residues. Germline V lookup: CDR1 LNHDA, CDR2 SQIVND (reference sequence). V dropped 4 bases and J dropped 7; count of bases not matched to a gene: 8. CDR3 sequence (DNA): TGTGCCAGTAGTACCGGGACAGGGCTGAAGCAGCCCCAGCATTTT. Translating gives CASSTGTGLKQPQHF.

The CDR3: CASSARDKRVPSTDTQYF. CDR3 DNA: TGTGCCAGCAGCGCCCGGGACAAACGGGTCCCAAGCACAGATACGCAGTATTTT. The rearrangement uses TRBV7-2 and TRBJ2-3, with D possibly matching TRBD1 (6 bases). Germline V lookup: CDR1 SGHTA, CDR2 FQGNSA. The CDR3 spans 18 residues. The V end was cut by 5 bases, the J end by 0 bases, with 21 bases between. Full variable domain (remainder filled in from reference TRBV7-2 and TRBJ2-3): GAGVSQSPSNKVTEKGKDVELRCDPISGHTALYWYRQSLGQGLEFLIYFQGNSAPDKSGLPSDRFSAERTGGSVSTLTIQRTQQEDSAVYLCASSARDKRVPSTDTQYFGPGTRLTVL.

The V and J genes are TRBV19 and TRBJ2-5; TRBD1 matches 10 bases. Germline CDR1 reads LNHDA; CDR2 reads SQIVND (reference sequence). With V trimmed by 0 bases and J by 5 bases, 0 bases remained unmatched. The CDR3 contains 14 residues. The CDR3 is CASSIEGQGETQYF. CDR3 bases: TGTGCCAGTAGTATAGAGGGACAGGGGGAGACCCAGTACTTC.